The next 15 T cell receptor beta chains were all read from a single sample in a study of beta chain features in type 1 diabetes. These TCRs' antigens remain unknown. Reverse transcription of all isolated RNA meant that expressed TCRB transcripts were sequenced. The method was immunoSEQ multiplex PCR; TCRdb's version includes in-frame clones alone and lacks a portion of them. The data show fewer than 350,000 clones, approximately 16% seen once. Study-wide findings and caveats: Moderate but significant shortening of TCRB CDR3s was recorded in all four CD4+ subsets from Type 1 diabetes patients.

The sequenced sample was naive CD4+ T cells from blood. The receptors were sampled from a man aged 18 to 30 with type 1 diabetes.

This clone turned up a few times. The chain employs TRBV7-2 and TRBJ2-3, with 7 positions matching TRBD1. The CDR3 is 16 residues long. CDR1 and CDR2 (germline): SGHTA, FQGNSA. V was clipped by 3 bases and J by 1 base; unmatched bases: 7. CDR3 coding DNA: TGTGCCAGCAGCTTCGCTTACAGGGGAGGCACAGATACGCAGTATTTT. Its translation: CASSFAYRGGTDTQYF.

V usage is TRBV5-1 and J usage is TRBJ1-2, with 8 bases aligning to TRBD1. Trimming removed 3 bases from V and 7 bases from J; junction bases left unmatched: 8. Germline V CDR1 and CDR2: SGHRS, YFSETQ. The CDR3 has 14 amino acids. CDR3 bases: TGCGCCAGCAGCTCGAACGACAGGGGAAGTGGCTACACCTTC. As protein: CASSSNDRGSGYTF.

The chain uses TRBV4-1 and TRBJ1-2, with TRBD1 identical over 7 bases. The CDR3 is made up of 16 amino acids. The junction had 10 bases not matched to a gene; V was cut back by 2 bases and J by 4 bases. Germline CDR1 and CDR2: MGHRA and YSYEKL. The CDR3 bases are TGCGCCAGCAGCCAACCGGGACAGCTTACCCCCTATGGCTACACCTTC. Protein: CASSQPGQLTPYGYTF.

The chain combines TRBV30 with TRBJ1-4; no firm D call. V was clipped by 3 bases and J by 0 bases, with 5 bases between them. Per germline, CDR1 GTSNPN and CDR2 SVGIG (reference sequence). This CDR3 has 13 residues. CDR3 nucleotide sequence: TGTGCCTGGAGGAGGACAACTAATGAAAAACTGTTTTTT. It translates to CAWRRTTNEKLFF.

This CDR3 reads CASRYTSVYNEQFF. CDR3 bases: TGTGCCAGTAGGTATACTAGCGTGTACAATGAGCAGTTCTTC. V is TRBV19 and J is TRBJ2-1; 7 bases align to TRBD2. This CDR3 is 14 amino acids long. V lost 6 bases, J lost 4 bases, and 6 bases stayed unmatched. Germline assignment: CDR1 LNHDA and CDR2 SQIVND (reference sequence).

The V call is TRBV13, the J call TRBJ2-1; no definite D call. V lost 2 bases and J lost 2, with 7 bases in between. Germline assignment: CDR1 PRHDT and CDR2 FYEKMQ (reference sequence). There are 14 residues in the CDR3. CDR3 DNA: TGTGCCAGCAGCTTACCGGTTACCTACAATGAGCAGTTCTTC. Amino acid sequence: CASSLPVTYNEQFF.

This clone was detected only a few times. V gene TRBV5-6 combines with J gene TRBJ2-5; TRBD1 matches 7 bases. J gave up 0 bases and V 2 bases, and 4 bases lay outside the gene matches. The CDR3 contains 15 residues. Germline CDR1 SGHDT, CDR2 YYEEEE. The DNA for the CDR3 is TGTGCCAGCAGCTTCCCACAGGGGTACCAAGAGACCCAGTACTTC. It codes for CASSFPQGYQETQYF.

The chain couples TRBV27 to TRBJ1-5, with D possibly matching TRBD1 (5 bases). The CDR3 runs to 16 residues. Germline V gene sequence: CDR1 MNHEY, CDR2 SMNVEV (reference sequence). V was clipped by 5 bases and J by 3 bases, with 17 bases between them. The CDR3, as DNA: TGTGCCAGCAGTCCTCGGGGGACGGTACACAATCAGCCCCAGCATTTT. This codes for CASSPRGTVHNQPQHF.

The chain links TRBV21-1 to TRBJ2-7; the table's TRBD1 call for D was not verified on the DNA. TRBV21-1 is a pseudogene locus. This CDR3 spans 8 amino acids. DNA of the CDR3: TGTGCCAGTTTACAGGTAAACTTC. It yields the protein CASLQVNF.

The CDR3 DNA follows: TGTGCCAGCAGCCACCCGCCTATGGCAGGGAGGAATGAGCAGTTCTTC. It translates to CASSHPPMAGRNEQFF. V and J are TRBV4-2 and TRBJ2-1, with D possibly TRBD2 on 6 matching bases. V dropped 3 bases and J dropped 7 bases, with 19 bases sitting between them. CDR1 is LGHNA and CDR2 is YNFKEQ in the germline V gene. CDR3 size: 16 residues.

The chain employs TRBV19 and TRBJ2-6; D perhaps matches TRBD1 (6 bases). This CDR3 region has 18 residues. Germline V gene data show CDR1 as LNHDA and CDR2 as SQIVND (reference sequence). Trimming pared 4 bases from V and 0 bases from J, leaving 16 bases between. DNA of the CDR3: TGTGCCAGTAGTACCCTGGACAGACTTAGCTCTGGGGCCAACGTCCTGACTTTC. Translated: CASSTLDRLSSGANVLTF.

This clone was seen only a few times. The chain is built from TRBV5-1 and TRBJ2-1; D is perhaps TRBD1 (6 bases). Trimming took 4 bases from V and 0 from J, leaving 11 bases between them. The length of the CDR3 is 15 residues. The germline gives CDR1 SGHRS, CDR2 YFSETQ. The CDR3 nucleotides read TGCGCCAGCAGCCAACAACAGGGCTCCTACAATGAGCAGTTCTTC. As protein: CASSQQQGSYNEQFF.

The chain uses TRBV2 and TRBJ2-5; 7 bases are shared with TRBD2. The junction had 14 bases not matched to a gene; V was cut back by 5 bases and J by 5 bases. Germline V gives CDR1 SNHLY, CDR2 FYNNEI. This CDR3 has 16 residues. CDR3 coding DNA: TGTGCCAGCAGTTTACGTGGAGGACTAGTCAGGGAGACCCAGTACTTC. Protein product: CASSLRGGLVRETQYF.

This chain joins TRBV2 and TRBJ2-3; D unresolved. Per the germline V gene, CDR1 is SNHLY and CDR2 is FYNNEI. V shed 6 bases and J shed 5 bases, with 15 bases lying between them. The CDR3 has 14 residues. The CDR3 DNA follows: TGTGCCAGCAGCGCCGGCCAACCGGGAGATACGCAGTATTTT. It codes for CASSAGQPGDTQYF.

This chain connects TRBV30 to TRBJ2-7, with 11 nucleotides matching TRBD1. V trimming: 1 base; J trimming: 5 bases; junction bases outside the gene matches: 7. This CDR3 region has 15 residues. Germline V gives CDR1 GTSNPN, CDR2 SVGIG (reference sequence). The CDR3 spells CAWSGSDRGQDEQYF. For the CDR3, the DNA is TGTGCCTGGAGTGGGTCGGACAGGGGGCAGGACGAGCAGTACTTC.